This T cell receptor beta chain was sequenced for a study of regulatory T cells in long-lasting Graves disease. Looking at the study overall: With positive TSH receptor antibodies and over 5 years of antithyroid drugs, Graves' disease was considered persistent. Regarding the study as a whole: Persistent Graves' patients showed reduced TCR diversity versus newly diagnosed patients. It was in persistent disease that TRBV28, TRBJ1-2 and TRBJ2-5 were favored.

Concerning this clonotype: Its antigen is as yet unknown.

Stated time point: persistent/refractory GD, antithyroid drugs over 5 years with positive TRAb. Isolated PBMC RNA provided the starting material for the TCR library. This CDR3 is built from 13 residues. The germline V gene has CDR1 LNHDA and CDR2 SQIVND (reference sequence). V shed 8 bases and J 5 bases; nucleotides not matched to a gene: 6. Through Arm-PCR of CDR3 regions and iRepertoire HTBI primers, TCR beta libraries were built. TCRdb passed the multiplex PCR reads through MiXCR, listing each CDR3 protein once. The table includes about 400,000 distinct CDR3 sequences, 20% to 25% detected once. V and J are TRBV19 and TRBJ2-4; 7 nucleotides align to TRBD1. The receptor was derived from a female donor with Graves disease. This specimen consisted of peripheral blood mononuclear cells (PBMCs), obtained when the disease was refractory, from a patient treated with antithyroid drugs. CDR3 amino acids: CASGLRGQNIQYF. DNA of the CDR3: TGTGCCAGTGGATTAAGGGGGCAAAACATTCAGTACTTC.